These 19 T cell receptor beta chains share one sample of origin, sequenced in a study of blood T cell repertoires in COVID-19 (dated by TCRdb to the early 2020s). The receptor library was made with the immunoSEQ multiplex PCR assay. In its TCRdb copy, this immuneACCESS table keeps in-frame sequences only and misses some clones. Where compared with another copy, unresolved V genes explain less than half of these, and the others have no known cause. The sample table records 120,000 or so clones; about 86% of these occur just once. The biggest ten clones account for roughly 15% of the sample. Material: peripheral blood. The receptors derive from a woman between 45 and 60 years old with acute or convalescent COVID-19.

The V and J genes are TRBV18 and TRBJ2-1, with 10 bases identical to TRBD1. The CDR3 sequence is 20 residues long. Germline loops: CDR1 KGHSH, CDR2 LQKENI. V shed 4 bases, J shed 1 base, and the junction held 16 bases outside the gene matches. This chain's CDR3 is CASSLMTGGPVKTSYNEQFF. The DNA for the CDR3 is TGTGCCAGCTCACTAATGACAGGGGGCCCTGTTAAAACATCCTACAATGAGCAGTTCTTC.

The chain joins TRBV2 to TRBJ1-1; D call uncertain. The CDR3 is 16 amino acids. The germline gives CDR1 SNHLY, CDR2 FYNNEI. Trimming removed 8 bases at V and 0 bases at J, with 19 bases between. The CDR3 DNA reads TGTGCCAGCTTAGAAGGCGGATTACTGATGAACACTGAAGCTTTCTTT. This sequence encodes CASLEGGLLMNTEAFF.

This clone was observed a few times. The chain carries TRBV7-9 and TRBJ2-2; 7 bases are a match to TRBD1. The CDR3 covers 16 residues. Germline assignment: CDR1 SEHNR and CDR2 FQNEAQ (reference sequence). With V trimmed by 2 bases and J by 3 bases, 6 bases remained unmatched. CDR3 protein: CASSLPGQFDTGELFF. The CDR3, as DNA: TGTGCCAGCAGCTTACCGGGACAGTTTGACACCGGGGAGCTGTTTTTT.

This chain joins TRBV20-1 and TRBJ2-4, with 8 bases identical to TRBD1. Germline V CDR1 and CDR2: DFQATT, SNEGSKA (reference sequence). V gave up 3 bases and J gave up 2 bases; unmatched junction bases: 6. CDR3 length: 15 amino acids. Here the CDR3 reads CSASTTGATKNIQYF. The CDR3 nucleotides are TGCAGTGCTAGTACGACAGGGGCGACCAAAAACATTCAGTACTTC.

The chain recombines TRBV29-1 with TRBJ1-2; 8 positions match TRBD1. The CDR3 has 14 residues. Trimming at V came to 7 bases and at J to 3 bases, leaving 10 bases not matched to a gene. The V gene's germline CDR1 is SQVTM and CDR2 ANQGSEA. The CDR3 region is CSAVNRGLDYGYTF. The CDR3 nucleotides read TGCAGCGCCGTGAACAGGGGGTTGGACTATGGCTACACCTTC.

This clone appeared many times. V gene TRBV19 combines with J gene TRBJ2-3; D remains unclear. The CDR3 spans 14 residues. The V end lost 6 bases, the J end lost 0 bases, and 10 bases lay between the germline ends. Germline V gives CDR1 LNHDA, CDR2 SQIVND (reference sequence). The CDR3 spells CASRPQTSTDTQYF. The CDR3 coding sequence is TGTGCCAGTAGACCGCAGACTAGCACAGATACGCAGTATTTT.

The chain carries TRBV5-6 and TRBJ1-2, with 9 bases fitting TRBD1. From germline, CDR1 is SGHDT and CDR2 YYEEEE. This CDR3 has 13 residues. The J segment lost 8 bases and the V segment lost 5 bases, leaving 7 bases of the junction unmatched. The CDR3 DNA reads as TGTGCCAGCAGTCAGACAGGGGGACAGGGCTACACCTTC. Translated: CASSQTGGQGYTF.

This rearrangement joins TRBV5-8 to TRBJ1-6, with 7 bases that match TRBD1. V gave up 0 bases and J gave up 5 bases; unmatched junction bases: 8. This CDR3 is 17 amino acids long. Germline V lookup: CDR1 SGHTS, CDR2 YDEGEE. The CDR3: CASSLEGRGTNNSPLHF. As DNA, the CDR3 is TGTGCCAGCAGCTTGGAGGGCAGGGGGACGAATAATTCACCCCTCCACTTT.

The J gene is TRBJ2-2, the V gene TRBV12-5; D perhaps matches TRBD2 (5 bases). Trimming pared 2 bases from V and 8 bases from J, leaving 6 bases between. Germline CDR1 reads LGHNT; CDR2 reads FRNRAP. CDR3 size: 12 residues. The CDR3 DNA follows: TGTGCTAGTGGTTTGACGGGGGGGGAGCTGTTTTTT. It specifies CASGLTGGELFF. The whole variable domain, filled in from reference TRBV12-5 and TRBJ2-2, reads DARVTQTPRHKVTEMGQEVTMRCQPILGHNTVFWYRQTMMQGLELLAYFRNRAPLDDSGMPKDRFSAEMPDATLATLKIQPSEPRDSAVYFCASGLTGGELFFGEGSRLTVL.

DNA for the CDR3: TGTGCCAGCAGAGGGACTGAGAACACTGAAGCTTTCTTT. It is translated as CASRGTENTEAFF. The chain has TRBV12-3 or TRBV12-4 and TRBJ1-1, with a tentative D call TRBD1 (5 bases). The CDR3 covers 13 residues. Trimming left V 6 bases short and J 1 base short, with 9 bases between.

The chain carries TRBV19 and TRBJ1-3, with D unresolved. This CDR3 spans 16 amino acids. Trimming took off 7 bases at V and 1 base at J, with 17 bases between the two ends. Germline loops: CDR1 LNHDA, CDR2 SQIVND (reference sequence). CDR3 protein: CASISPGKPSGNTIYF. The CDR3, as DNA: TGTGCCAGTATATCCCCCGGGAAACCATCTGGAAACACCATATATTTT.

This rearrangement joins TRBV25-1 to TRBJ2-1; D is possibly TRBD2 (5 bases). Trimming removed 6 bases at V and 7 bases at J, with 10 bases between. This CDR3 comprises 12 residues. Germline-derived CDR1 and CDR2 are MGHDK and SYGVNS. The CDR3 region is CASSRLQNEQFF. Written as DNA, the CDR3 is TGTGCCAGCAGCAGACTACAGAATGAGCAGTTCTTC.

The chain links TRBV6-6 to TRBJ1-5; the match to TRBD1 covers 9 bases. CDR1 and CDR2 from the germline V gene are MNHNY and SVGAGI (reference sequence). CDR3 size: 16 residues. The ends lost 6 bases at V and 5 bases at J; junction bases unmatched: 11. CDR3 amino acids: CASSPHGQGQYQPQHF. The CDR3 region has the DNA TGTGCCAGCAGCCCCCACGGACAGGGGCAATATCAGCCCCAGCATTTT.

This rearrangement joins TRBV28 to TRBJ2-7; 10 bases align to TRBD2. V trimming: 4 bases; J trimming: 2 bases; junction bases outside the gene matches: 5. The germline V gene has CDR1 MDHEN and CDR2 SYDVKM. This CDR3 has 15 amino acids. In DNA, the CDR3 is TGTGCCAGCAGTTCCGGGACTAGCGCCGCCTACGAGCAGTACTTC. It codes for CASSSGTSAAYEQYF.

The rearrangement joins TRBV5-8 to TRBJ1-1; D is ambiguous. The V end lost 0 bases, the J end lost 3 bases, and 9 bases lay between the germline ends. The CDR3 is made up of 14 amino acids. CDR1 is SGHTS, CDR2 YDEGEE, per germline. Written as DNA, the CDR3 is TGTGCCAGCAGCTTGGCCAGGCGTGACACTGAAGCTTTCTTT. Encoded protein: CASSLARRDTEAFF.

The CDR3: CASSESRGSDTQYF. As DNA, the CDR3 is TGTGCCAGCAGTGAATCTCGGGGGTCAGATACGCAGTATTTT. The rearrangement uses TRBV25-1 and TRBJ2-3; TRBD2 might be the D (6 bases). Trimming took 1 base from V and 4 from J, leaving 9 bases between them. The CDR3 runs to 14 residues. CDR1 is MGHDK and CDR2 is SYGVNS in the germline V gene.

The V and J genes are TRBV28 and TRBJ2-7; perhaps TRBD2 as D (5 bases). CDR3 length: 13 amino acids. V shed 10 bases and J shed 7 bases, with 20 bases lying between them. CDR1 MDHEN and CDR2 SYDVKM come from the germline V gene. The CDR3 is CAISGRPYDEQYF. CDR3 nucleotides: TGTGCCATTTCGGGGAGACCCTACGATGAGCAGTACTTC. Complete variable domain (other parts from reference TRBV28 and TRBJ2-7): DVKVTQSSRYLVKRTGEKVFLECVQDMDHENMFWYRQDPGLGLRLIYFSYDVKMKEKGDIPEGYSVSREKKERFSLILESASTNQTSMYLCAISGRPYDEQYFGPGTRLTVT.

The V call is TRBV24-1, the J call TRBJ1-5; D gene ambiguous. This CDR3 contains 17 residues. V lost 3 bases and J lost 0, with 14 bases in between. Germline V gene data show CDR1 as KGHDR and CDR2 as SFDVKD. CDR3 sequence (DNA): TGTGCCACCAGTGATGTGAAGGTGGGCCATAGCAATCAGCCCCAGCATTTT. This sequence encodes CATSDVKVGHSNQPQHF.

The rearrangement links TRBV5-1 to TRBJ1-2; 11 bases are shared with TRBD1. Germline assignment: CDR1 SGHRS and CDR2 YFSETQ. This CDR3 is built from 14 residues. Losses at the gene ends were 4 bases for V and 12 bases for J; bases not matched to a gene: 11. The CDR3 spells CASSPGTGGVINTF. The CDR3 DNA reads TGCGCCAGCAGCCCGGGGACAGGGGGTGTTATAAACACCTTC.